Below are 7 T cell receptor beta chains sequenced from a single sample in a study of shared clonotypes between healthy human individuals. The data were produced by immunoSEQ multiplex PCR, yet TCRdb's version contains in-frame clones alone and is incomplete. The sample carries about 1 million clones, around 74% recorded once. Material: memory CD4+ T cells sorted from blood. Specified subset: CD45RA-negative fraction. Receptors originate from a man between 18 and 35 years old in good health.

The chain combines TRBV28 with TRBJ1-2, with TRBD1 matching 7 bases. V lost 5 bases to trimming and J lost 10 bases; unmatched junction nucleotides: 4. Per the germline V gene, CDR1 is MDHEN and CDR2 is SYDVKM. The CDR3 sequence is 11 residues long. The CDR3 DNA reads as TGTGCCAGCAGTCCGACAGGGACCTACACCTTC. Protein: CASSPTGTYTF.

The rearrangement joins TRBV6-6 to TRBJ1-5, with D hard to call. The CDR3 has 12 residues. Trimming removed 0 bases from V and 6 bases from J, with 3 bases in between. Germline CDR1 is MNHNY and CDR2 is SVGAGI (reference sequence). CDR3 protein: CASSYSSQPQHF. CDR3 nucleotides: TGTGCCAGCAGTTACTCGTCTCAGCCCCAGCATTTT.

This chain uses TRBV6-5 with TRBJ2-5; 8 bases are shared with TRBD2. Trimming cost V 8 bases and J 13 bases; bases outside gene matches: 9. The CDR3 has 11 amino acids. Per germline, CDR1 MNHEY and CDR2 SVGAGI. The CDR3 loop is CASSTGGVRYF. The CDR3 nucleotides read TGTGCCAGCTCCACGGGGGGGGTGAGGTACTTC.

The chain uses TRBV6-5 and TRBJ2-7; the match to TRBD2 covers 8 bases. The CDR3 length is 14 residues. V lost 2 bases, J lost 6 bases, and 6 bases stayed unmatched. CDR1 is MNHEY and CDR2 is SVGAGI in the germline V gene. The CDR3 reads CASSYVRGASEQYF. The CDR3 coding sequence is TGTGCCAGCAGTTACGTGCGGGGGGCGAGCGAGCAGTACTTC.

The V and J genes are TRBV5-1 and TRBJ1-2; weak D call: TRBD1 (5 bases). The CDR3 covers 13 residues. The germline V gene encodes CDR1 SGHRS and CDR2 YFSETQ. V was shortened by 3 bases and J by 4 bases, with 10 bases between the two germline ends. CDR3 loop: CASSSGSLYGYTF. The CDR3, as DNA: TGCGCCAGCAGCTCAGGGTCTCTCTATGGCTACACCTTC.

CDR3 amino acids: CASSVNSLNTGELFF. The CDR3 DNA reads TGTGCCAGCAGCGTAAACTCTCTAAACACCGGGGAGCTGTTTTTT. The V and J genes are TRBV9 and TRBJ2-2; D gene unclear. Between the trimmed V and J ends, which lost 1 base and 2 bases, there was a span of 9 bases. Germline assignment: CDR1 SGDLS and CDR2 YYNGEE. The CDR3 extends over 15 amino acids.

The chain carries TRBV28 and TRBJ1-5; D remains unclear. The germline V gene has CDR1 MDHEN and CDR2 SYDVKM. The CDR3 consists of 13 residues. V lost 6 bases and J 6 bases, leaving 12 bases between the germline ends. The CDR3 DNA reads as TGTGCCAGCAGGTCCGTAATCGGTCAGCCCCAGCATTTT. This gives the protein CASRSVIGQPQHF.